The source of this TCR beta chain is a study of blood T cells in healthy people across ages (dated by TCRdb to 2014 to 2015). For the wider study: In model experiments, template switching captured roughly one uniquely barcoded TCR beta cDNA molecule for every two T cells. The donors were split into four age groups: young (average 16 years), middle-aged (39), aged (about 62) and long-lived (approximately 80). Using deep sequencing normalized with unique cDNA molecular identifiers, the study measured how TCR beta repertoire diversity changes with age. To avoid experimental bias, donors of different ages were distributed randomly across sequencing lanes. Two additional independent replicas of 1 million unique cDNA reads from the same blood draw were analyzed for two donors (one aged 18 to 30 and one aged 80 or older).

With respect to this clonotype: The specificity of this receptor is unknown. Qualities for individual bases were not recorded, and no much larger clone is one base off.

General findings and caveats noted by the study authors: Donor CMV infection status was unknown, potentially confounding age-related changes in expanded clonotypes. Because profiling used bulk unsorted PBMCs, naive and antigen-experienced compartments could not be compared conclusively. As age increased, observed TCR beta diversity per million T cells dropped in a roughly linear way, and a significant reduction was already evident by age about 40. There was a strong correlation between observed TCR beta diversity and the percentage of naive T cells measured by flow cytometry. Compared with the aged group, the long-lived group had more naive CD4+ T cells, fewer expanded clones and increased TCR diversity, a pattern suggesting age selection. Total diversity estimates from one million sequenced T cells were considered lower bounds and underestimates.

Systemically healthy Caucasian individuals from Russia, around 38 in total and aged about 6 to 90 years, were included as donors. Around 10 milliliters of peripheral blood were drawn from each donor into EDTA-treated Vacutainer tubes. PBMCs were isolated by Ficoll-Paque density-gradient centrifugation, with at least 6.5 million obtained per sample. Total RNA was extracted from PBMCs with Trizol reagent, with at least 6 micrograms obtained per sample. Naive CD45RAhigh/CD27high T cell percentages were measured by flow cytometry on a PBMC aliquot from every donor. The protocol used for the library was 5' RACE. The instrument given in TCRdb is Illumina HiSeq 2500. A second PCR of roughly 6 to 11 cycles was run with a J-beta primer mix and a sample-barcoded 5' primer. A template-switch 5' adaptor carrying 12 random nucleotides introduced a unique molecular identifier onto each TCR beta cDNA molecule. At least 3 million CDR3-containing paired-end reads were obtained from each sample. All of the RNA was converted into first-strand cDNA using the Mint cDNA synthesis kit, with a TRBC-specific oligonucleotide serving as the primer. Following uracil-DNA glycosylase treatment, all cDNA underwent a first 18-cycle PCR with the universal primers M1SS and BC2_uni_R. The authors processed their data as follows. For normalization, 1 million high-quality reads were randomly selected from each sample, with every read carrying a distinct molecular identifier. Reads sharing molecular identifiers were discarded rather than binned into consensus sequences. MiTCR, with a Q25 quality threshold and the strictest error-elimination algorithm, was used for CDR3 identification, clonotype clustering and error correction. A nonparametric unseen species model with Euler transformation was used to estimate lower-bound total TCR beta diversity. The public reads were reanalyzed by TCRdb: fastp trimming at Q25, MiXCR alignment, in-frame beta chains only. All rows with the same CDR3 protein become a single entry with the most common DNA and genes. The V and J calls, along with clone size, are taken from TCRdb and not from the paper's own processing. This sample has roughly 2 million distinct CDR3 sequences in its table, and around 48% of those were observed once. The top ten hold more than 2% of the sample.

The source is a woman in her forties in good health. Sequenced input: blood.

The nucleotide sequence is given as TGTGCCAGCAGCGTTAGCGGGCCCTCCTACAATGAGCAGTTCTTC. Translated, this gives CASSVSGPSYNEQFF. The V gene is TRBV9 and the J gene is TRBJ2-1; 7 of the junction bases match TRBD2. V has 2 bases trimmed and J has 0 bases trimmed; junction bases matching no gene number 2. According to the germline V gene, CDR1 reads SGDLS and CDR2 reads YYNGEE. Spanning cysteine to phenylalanine, the CDR3 consists of 15 amino acids. Of the read, only the CDR3 DNA is kept; its 45 bases are in frame from base 1.